This TCR beta chain was captured in a study of a mutant IDH1 vaccine in newly diagnosed glioma. Study as a whole: Treatment recipients were roughly 62% male and about 40% female, and their mean age was roughly 44 years. Most had both radiotherapy and temozolomide beforehand; others had only one. The study's findings and limits: Of all patients, roughly 93% showed vaccine-induced immune responses.

This CDR3 comprises 15 residues. CDR1 is LGHNA, CDR2 YNFKEQ, per germline. V trimming: 2 bases; J trimming: 6 bases; junction bases outside the gene matches: 9. Concerning this clone: Antigen specificity is unknown.

The protocol was immunoSEQ multiplex PCR, while the TCRdb copy is restricted to in-frame clones and leaves out a portion. The table lists about 59,000 clones, 75% to 95% of them singletons. Time point described: baseline, week 1 (first vaccination visit). Treatment: pre-vaccination baseline after standard-of-care therapy. New WHO grade 3 or 4 IDH1-mutant, ATRX-lost astrocytomas were present in all donors. The TCR was taken from a man aged 50 or older with glioma. Sequencing used PBMCs, obtained from a glioma patient treated with radiotherapy, temozolomide or both. V usage is TRBV4-2 and J usage is TRBJ2-7, with 8 positions matching TRBD1. DNA of the CDR3: TGTGCCAGCAGCCAAAGGACAGGGTCGGCGGGCGAGCAGTACTTC. Residues: CASSQRTGSAGEQYF.